These 25 T cell receptor beta chains were all obtained from the same sample, sequenced in a study of shared clonotypes between healthy human individuals. Sequenced by immunoSEQ multiplex PCR; TCRdb stores in-frame clones only, minus some. The table shows fewer than 550,000 clones, with about 80% occurring only once. The sample was PBMCs. The source is a woman aged 40 to 50 in good health. Some clones in this sample may be carry-over from other donors' samples.

V is TRBV4-1 and J is TRBJ1-5; unclear D gene. Between the trimmed V and J ends, which lost 0 bases and 4 bases, there was a span of 16 bases. CDR1 is MGHRA and CDR2 is YSYEKL in the germline V gene. This CDR3 comprises 17 residues. CDR3 DNA sequence: TGCGCCAGCAGCCAAGATAGTTCGCGCAAAGGAAATCAGCCCCAGCATTTT. As protein: CASSQDSSRKGNQPQHF.

This rearrangement joins TRBV5-1 to TRBJ1-6; D uncertain. In germline, CDR1 is SGHRS, CDR2 YFSETQ. With 0 bases removed from V and 7 bases from J, the gap between germline ends came to 5 bases. The CDR3 loop spans 13 amino acids. The CDR3 DNA reads as TGCGCCAGCAGCTTGGCGGAAAATTCACCCCTCCACTTT. It specifies CASSLAENSPLHF.

The V call is TRBV7-2, the J call TRBJ2-5, with TRBD2 identical over 8 bases. V trimming: 3 bases; J trimming: 9 bases; junction bases outside the gene matches: 3. The CDR3 consists of 12 residues. CDR1 is SGHTA and CDR2 is FQGNSA in the germline V gene. CDR3 in DNA: TGTGCCAGCAGCTTTCCGGGAGGGGCCCAGTACTTC. Translated, it gives CASSFPGGAQYF.

This chain uses TRBV28 with TRBJ2-5; D may be TRBD1 (6 bases). Germline CDR1 MDHEN, CDR2 SYDVKM. The V end was cut by 6 bases, the J end by 4 bases, with 12 bases between. This CDR3 region has 13 residues. The CDR3 nucleotides are TGTGCCAGCAGCGCACAGGGCCCAGAGACCCAGTACTTC. Its translation: CASSAQGPETQYF.

The chain couples TRBV14 to TRBJ2-7, with D unresolved. This CDR3 contains 13 residues. V lost 3 bases to trimming and J lost 4 bases, with 10 bases between them. The germline V gene encodes CDR1 SGHDN and CDR2 FVKESK. The CDR3 reads CASSHRSDYEQYF. The DNA of the CDR3 is TGTGCCAGCAGCCATAGGTCGGATTACGAGCAGTACTTC.

This chain connects TRBV28 to TRBJ2-1; 8 bases match TRBD1. Unmatched junction bases numbered 7, after V lost 5 bases and J lost 4 bases. The CDR3 runs 15 residues. Germline-derived CDR1 and CDR2 are MDHEN and SYDVKM. CDR3 loop: CASSPSTGVYNEQFF. CDR3 DNA: TGTGCCAGCAGTCCCTCGACAGGGGTTTACAATGAGCAGTTCTTC.

This clone was observed a few times. V usage is TRBV2 and J usage is TRBJ2-3; the D gene is possibly TRBD2 (6 bases). V lost 7 bases, J lost 2 bases, and 13 bases lay in between. Germline-derived CDR1 and CDR2 are SNHLY and FYNNEI. The CDR3 is 14 residues long. The CDR3 region has the DNA TGTGCCAGCAACCTGGGGGGAATCACAGATACGCAGTATTTT. Residues: CASNLGGITDTQYF.

This clone was seen just once. The rearrangement uses TRBV7-7 and TRBJ2-1, with 8 bases that match TRBD2. Germline V gene sequence: CDR1 SSHAT, CDR2 FNYEAQ (reference sequence). CDR3 length equals 17 residues. J gave up 0 bases and V 5 bases, and 9 bases lay outside the gene matches. CDR3 in amino acids: CASSPGLAGGSYNEQFF. CDR3 coding DNA: TGTGCCAGCAGCCCAGGACTAGCCGGAGGCTCCTACAATGAGCAGTTCTTC. The whole variable domain, filled in from reference TRBV7-7 and TRBJ2-1, reads GAGVSQSPRYKVTKRGQDVTLRCDPISSHATLYWYQQALGQGPEFLTYFNYEAQPDKSGLPSDRFSAERPEGSISTLTIQRTEQRDSAMYRCASSPGLAGGSYNEQFFGPGTRLTVL.

Regarding this clone: Possible read error: a much larger clone is one base away. This sequence joins TRBV6-6 and TRBJ1-1; no clear D. The CDR3 is 13 residues long. The germline V gene encodes CDR1 MNHNY and CDR2 SVGAGI (reference sequence). V was pared by 5 bases and J by 1 base, with 8 bases between. The CDR3 is CASSPGENTEAFF. The CDR3 DNA is TGTGCCAGCAGTCCGGGTGAGAACACTGAAGCTTTCTTT.

This clone was seen a single time. V and J are TRBV13 and TRBJ2-5, with 13 bases lining up with TRBD2. The CDR3 spans 16 residues. Germline V gene data show CDR1 as PRHDT and CDR2 as FYEKMQ (reference sequence). V shed 5 bases, J shed 1 base, and the junction held 4 bases outside the gene matches. This chain's CDR3 is CASSPGLAGFQETQYF. CDR3 DNA: TGTGCCAGCAGCCCGGGACTAGCGGGATTCCAAGAGACCCAGTACTTC.

V usage is TRBV6-5 and J usage is TRBJ1-4; D not resolved. Trimming shortened V by 5 bases and J by 5 bases, and 15 bases separated the two germline ends. The CDR3 length is 15 residues. CDR1 MNHEY and CDR2 SVGAGI come from the germline V gene. As DNA, the CDR3 is TGTGCCAGCAGTCCCACCCCCCAGACAAATGAAAAACTGTTTTTT. Translation gives CASSPTPQTNEKLFF.

The chain links TRBV6-6 to TRBJ2-2; D is uncertain. The CDR3 spans 15 residues. Trimming shortened V by 2 bases and J by 4 bases, and 11 bases separated the two germline ends. Germline V CDR1 and CDR2: MNHNY, SVGAGI (reference sequence). CDR3 nucleotide sequence: TGTGCCAGCAGTTACGTTGCCGCGGCCACCGGGGAGCTGTTTTTT. Its protein product is CASSYVAAATGELFF.

This chain uses TRBV21-1 with TRBJ1-4; TRBD1, the D gene given by the table, was not confirmed from the DNA. TRBV21-1 is a known pseudogene. This CDR3 comprises 18 residues. CDR3 loop: CASSKKITAQGKNEKLFF. The CDR3 nucleotides are TGTGCCAGCAGCAAAAAGATTACTGCACAGGGGAAAAATGAAAAACTGTTTTTT.

This clone showed up just a few times. V and J are TRBV7-3 and TRBJ2-1; 13 nucleotides align to TRBD2. V was pared by 2 bases and J by 4 bases, with 8 bases of the junction left unmatched. Germline V gene data show CDR1 as SGHTA and CDR2 as FQGTGA. CDR3 length: 18 residues. The CDR3 DNA reads TGTGCCAGCAGCTTAGGGGCTTCGGGACTAGCGGGGTACAATGAGCAGTTCTTC. It specifies CASSLGASGLAGYNEQFF.

This rearrangement joins TRBV6-1 to TRBJ2-7; D remains unclear. There are 14 residues in the CDR3. Germline assignment: CDR1 MNHNS and CDR2 SASEGT. Trimming removed 0 bases from V and 5 bases from J, with 11 bases in between. The CDR3 sequence is CASSEAWRRNEQYF. The CDR3 coding sequence is TGTGCCAGCAGTGAAGCGTGGCGGAGAAACGAGCAGTACTTC.

The CDR3: CASSQDHQLAGGGTQYF. As DNA, the CDR3 is TGCGCCAGCAGCCAAGATCATCAACTAGCGGGAGGTGGTACGCAGTATTTT. J is TRBJ2-3 and V is TRBV4-3, with 12 nucleotides matching TRBD2. CDR1 is LGHNA and CDR2 is YSLEER in the germline V gene. Trimming removed 0 bases from V and 8 bases from J; junction bases left unmatched: 9. CDR3 length equals 17 residues.

The V and J genes are TRBV30 and TRBJ2-2, with no clear D. Germline V gene sequence: CDR1 GTSNPN, CDR2 SVGIG (reference sequence). The CDR3 is 15 residues long. V shed 1 base and J shed 3 bases, with 12 bases lying between them. The CDR3 DNA reads as TGTGCCTGGAGTGCGTTCCAGGTGTACACCGGGGAGCTGTTTTTT. It specifies CAWSAFQVYTGELFF.

Remarks on this clone: The germline gene is not matched at one end of the junction; a read error may be the cause. The chain links TRBV7-7 to TRBJ2-3; 11 positions match TRBD2. Germline assignment: CDR1 SSHAT and CDR2 FNYEAQ (reference sequence). This CDR3 is built from 14 residues. For the CDR3, the DNA is TGTGCTAGCAGCCGGACTAGCGGGTTAGATACGCAGTATTTT. This gives the protein CASSRTSGLDTQYF.

The chain combines TRBV28 with TRBJ1-2; TRBD1 agrees at 10 bases. The V segment lost 6 bases and the J segment 1 base; nucleotides outside the gene matches: 2. This CDR3 spans 14 amino acids. Germline V gives CDR1 MDHEN, CDR2 SYDVKM. The CDR3 region has the DNA TGTGCCAGCAGCGACAGGGGGCATAACTATGGCTACACCTTC. Translating gives CASSDRGHNYGYTF.

The rearrangement links TRBV30 to TRBJ1-5, with 8 bases lining up with TRBD1. Trimming cost V 5 bases and J 2 bases; bases outside gene matches: 5. CDR1 is GTSNPN, CDR2 SVGIG, per germline (reference sequence). The CDR3 covers 14 residues. CDR3 in amino acids: CAWGQGGGNQPQHF. In nucleotides, the CDR3 is TGTGCCTGGGGACAGGGAGGGGGCAATCAGCCCCAGCATTTT.

Here the CDR3 DNA reads TGTGCCAGCAGCTTAGGGGTTGGCTTCTACGAGCAGTACTTC. This codes for CASSLGVGFYEQYF. The chain carries TRBV7-3 and TRBJ2-7; D ambiguous. V was cut by 2 bases and J by 3 bases, with 11 bases left in between. This CDR3 contains 14 residues. Germline CDR1 SGHTA, CDR2 FQGTGA.

This sequence joins TRBV30 and TRBJ1-1, with TRBD1 as a possible D gene (6 bases). Trimming took off 1 base at V and 0 bases at J, with 24 bases between the two ends. The germline gives CDR1 GTSNPN, CDR2 SVGIG (reference sequence). The CDR3 covers 19 residues. Here the CDR3 reads CAWSGFNLQGGPMNTEAFF. CDR3 DNA: TGTGCCTGGAGTGGATTTAACCTCCAAGGGGGTCCGATGAACACTGAAGCTTTCTTT.

The rearrangement links TRBV10-3 to TRBJ1-3, with a tentative D call TRBD1 (5 bases). Germline V gene data show CDR1 as ENHRY and CDR2 as SYGVKD. This CDR3 is 15 amino acids long. The V gene lost 6 bases and the J gene lost 0 bases, with 12 bases spanning the gap. CDR3 region: CAIRGRLDSGNTIYF. The CDR3 DNA is TGTGCCATCAGGGGGCGGCTGGACTCTGGAAACACCATATATTTT.

This clone came up once. Additional DNA sequences in this sample encode the identical CDR3. The chain carries TRBV7-9 and TRBJ2-2; no clear D. Trimming removed 5 bases at V and 1 base at J, with 5 bases between. The CDR3 covers 13 residues. Germline CDR1 is SEHNR and CDR2 is FQNEAQ (reference sequence). The CDR3 reads CASSLRNTGELFF. CDR3 nucleotides: TGTGCCAGCAGCCTAAGGAACACCGGGGAGCTGTTTTTT.

The V call is TRBV5-1, the J call TRBJ2-2; tentatively, D is TRBD1 (6 bases). This CDR3 region has 14 residues. CDR1 and CDR2 from the germline V gene are SGHRS and YFSETQ. Trimming took off 6 bases at V and 2 bases at J, with 11 bases between the two ends. In DNA form, the CDR3 reads TGCGCCAGCACGACAGGCGGCAACACCGGGGAGCTGTTTTTT. Translation gives CASTTGGNTGELFF. The variable domain in full, completed from reference TRBV5-1 and TRBJ2-2, reads KAGVTQTPRYLIKTRGQQVTLSCSPISGHRSVSWYQQTPGQGLQFLFEYFSETQRNKGNFPGRFSGRQFSNSRSEMNVSTLELGDSALYLCASTTGGNTGELFFGEGSRLTVL.